Listed below are T cell receptor beta chains from one sample, sequenced in a study of beta chain features in type 1 diabetes. Sequencing used immunoSEQ multiplex PCR; TCRdb keeps in-frame clones, though not all of them. The table shows hundreds of thousands of clones, with roughly a sixth occurring only once. Input material: naive CD4+ T cells from blood. These TCRs come from a young man in good health. CDR3s include the opening cysteine and the closing phenylalanine or tryptophan. The D gene is left open where the match is weak. Part of the rows lack a size; the others show once, few, many or a class for expanded clones.

CDR3aa: CASSLGQNYGYTF; CDR3nt: TGTGCCAGCAGCTTAGGACAGAACTATGGCTACACCTTC; d_gene: .; v_gene: TRBV7-2; j_gene: TRBJ1-2; abundance: .
CDR3aa: CASSPSTDGYTF; CDR3nt: TGTGCCAGCTCACCCTCCACGGATGGCTACACCTTC; d_gene: .; v_gene: TRBV18; j_gene: TRBJ1-2; abundance: .
CDR3aa: CASSPDRGTRLYNEQFF; CDR3nt: TGCGCCAGCAGCCCGGATCGAGGGACTAGGCTTTACAATGAGCAGTTCTTC; d_gene: TRBD2; v_gene: TRBV5-1; j_gene: TRBJ2-1; abundance: few
CDR3aa: CASNPGQLSGNTIYF; CDR3nt: TGTGCCAGCAACCCGGGACAGCTCTCTGGAAACACCATATATTTT; d_gene: TRBD1; v_gene: TRBV28; j_gene: TRBJ1-3; abundance: .
CDR3aa: CASSFLGTGPSYEQYF; CDR3nt: TGTGCCAGCAGTTTCCTCGGGACAGGGCCCTCCTACGAGCAGTACTTC; d_gene: TRBD1; v_gene: TRBV28; j_gene: TRBJ2-7; abundance: .
CDR3aa: CASSLLTGNSGNTIYF; CDR3nt: TGTGCCAGCAGCTTACTCACAGGCAACTCTGGAAACACCATATATTTT; d_gene: .; v_gene: TRBV7-9; j_gene: TRBJ1-3; abundance: few
CDR3aa: CSANRGRGGADTQYF; CDR3nt: TGCAGCGCGAATCGGGGAAGGGGCGGCGCAGATACGCAGTATTTT; d_gene: .; v_gene: TRBV29-1; j_gene: TRBJ2-3; abundance: .
CDR3aa: CSVAGLYTYEQYF; CDR3nt: TGCAGCGTTGCGGGACTTTATACCTACGAGCAGTACTTC; d_gene: .; v_gene: TRBV29-1; j_gene: TRBJ2-7; abundance: .
CDR3aa: CASTLGGTGSYGYTF; CDR3nt: TGTGCCAGCACCCTGGGCGGGACAGGGAGCTATGGCTACACCTTC; d_gene: TRBD1; v_gene: TRBV28; j_gene: TRBJ1-2; abundance: few
CDR3aa: CASSLITQGTSEQYF; CDR3nt: TGTGCCAGCAGTTTAATCACCCAGGGAACGAGCGAGCAGTACTTC; d_gene: .; v_gene: TRBV6-6; j_gene: TRBJ2-7; abundance: once
CDR3aa: CASSVGPVTEAFF; CDR3nt: TGTGCCAGCAGCGTAGGCCCGGTAACTGAAGCTTTCTTT; d_gene: .; v_gene: TRBV9; j_gene: TRBJ1-1; abundance: .
CDR3aa: CASFRGGVYNEQFF; CDR3nt: TGTGCCAGTTTCAGAGGTGGAGTCTACAATGAGCAGTTCTTC; d_gene: .; v_gene: TRBV28; j_gene: TRBJ2-1; abundance: .
CDR3aa: CAWRDMREQYF; CDR3nt: TGTGCCTGGCGTGATATGCGGGAGCAGTACTTC; d_gene: .; v_gene: TRBV30; j_gene: TRBJ2-7; abundance: few
CDR3aa: CASSRAGEETQYF; CDR3nt: TGTGCCAGCAGTAGGGCGGGAGAGGAGACCCAGTACTTC; d_gene: TRBD2; v_gene: TRBV27; j_gene: TRBJ2-5; abundance: .
CDR3aa: CASSLMSGPQETQYF; CDR3nt: TGTGCCAGCAGCTTAATGTCCGGGCCCCAAGAGACCCAGTACTTC; d_gene: .; v_gene: TRBV7-9; j_gene: TRBJ2-5; abundance: .
CDR3aa: CRPLAALAKNIQYF; CDR3nt: TGCCGGCCCCTAGCGGCACTAGCCAAAAACATTCAGTACTTC; d_gene: .; v_gene: TRBV12-2; j_gene: TRBJ2-4; abundance: few
CDR3aa: CASSFKSSGNTIYF; CDR3nt: TGTGCCAGCAGCTTTAAGAGCTCTGGAAACACCATATATTTT; d_gene: .; v_gene: TRBV7-2; j_gene: TRBJ1-3; abundance: few
CDR3aa: CASSSSGTGYEQYF; CDR3nt: TGTGCCAGCAGCTCCTCCGGGACAGGCTACGAGCAGTACTTC; d_gene: TRBD1; v_gene: TRBV7-3; j_gene: TRBJ2-7; abundance: .
CDR3aa: CASRPGLAIDTQYF; CDR3nt: TGTGCCAGCAGGCCGGGACTAGCAATAGATACGCAGTATTTT; d_gene: TRBD2; v_gene: TRBV4-2; j_gene: TRBJ2-3; abundance: few
CDR3aa: CASSVTLGGEPYNEQFF; CDR3nt: TGTGCCAGCAGCGTGACCCTAGGGGGGGAACCTTACAATGAGCAGTTCTTC; d_gene: .; v_gene: TRBV9; j_gene: TRBJ2-1; abundance: few
CDR3aa: CASSSGQSYGYTF; CDR3nt: TGCGCCAGCAGCTCGGGACAGTCCTATGGCTACACCTTC; d_gene: TRBD1; v_gene: TRBV5-1; j_gene: TRBJ1-2; abundance: few
CDR3aa: CASTPRDRVANTQYF; CDR3nt: TGTGCCAGCACTCCCCGGGACAGGGTTGCGAATACGCAGTATTTT; d_gene: TRBD1; v_gene: TRBV28; j_gene: TRBJ2-3; abundance: few
CDR3aa: CASSSGQGGSPLHF; CDR3nt: TGTGCCAGCAGCTCCGGACAGGGGGGGTCACCCCTCCACTTT; d_gene: TRBD1; v_gene: TRBV7-2; j_gene: TRBJ1-6; abundance: .
CDR3aa: CASSLVPEDTGELFF; CDR3nt: TGCGCCAGCAGCTTGGTTCCGGAGGACACCGGGGAGCTGTTTTTT; d_gene: .; v_gene: TRBV5-1; j_gene: TRBJ2-2; abundance: .
CDR3aa: CASSSGTGPYNEQFF; CDR3nt: TGTGCCAGCAGCTCCGGGACAGGGCCCTACAATGAGCAGTTCTTC; d_gene: TRBD1; v_gene: TRBV5-6; j_gene: TRBJ2-1; abundance: few
CDR3aa: CASSTWTEYGYTF; CDR3nt: TGTGCCAGCAGTACTTGGACTGAGTATGGCTACACCTTC; d_gene: .; v_gene: TRBV6-5; j_gene: TRBJ1-2; abundance: .
CDR3aa: CASSLRMANTEAFF; CDR3nt: TGTGCCAGCAGCTTACGGATGGCGAACACTGAAGCTTTCTTT; d_gene: .; v_gene: TRBV11-2; j_gene: TRBJ1-1; abundance: .
CDR3aa: CASSSQRAGAPSSTDTQYF; CDR3nt: TGCGCCAGCAGCTCGCAGCGGGCCGGAGCCCCAAGTAGCACAGATACGCAGTATTTT; d_gene: .; v_gene: TRBV5-1; j_gene: TRBJ2-3; abundance: few
CDR3aa: CSVRGGTGNTIYF; CDR3nt: TGCAGCGTAAGAGGGGGTACTGGAAACACCATATATTTT; d_gene: .; v_gene: TRBV29-1; j_gene: TRBJ1-3; abundance: few
CDR3aa: CASSLTGRYYGYTF; CDR3nt: TGTGCCAGCAGCTTGACCGGACGGTACTATGGCTACACCTTC; d_gene: .; v_gene: TRBV5-6; j_gene: TRBJ1-2; abundance: .
CDR3aa: CASRHVSGTEAFF; CDR3nt: TGTGCCAGTAGGCACGTATCGGGCACTGAAGCTTTCTTT; d_gene: .; v_gene: TRBV19; j_gene: TRBJ1-1; abundance: .
CDR3aa: CASWGDTQYF; CDR3nt: TGTGCCAGCTGGGGGGATACGCAGTATTTT; d_gene: .; v_gene: TRBV6-5; j_gene: TRBJ2-3; abundance: .
CDR3aa: CASSLEGQGPTNYGYTF; CDR3nt: TGTGCCAGCAGCTTGGAGGGACAGGGGCCGACTAACTATGGCTACACCTTC; d_gene: TRBD1; v_gene: TRBV5-6; j_gene: TRBJ1-2; abundance: .
CDR3aa: CASSENPGTSGQETQYF; CDR3nt: TGTGCCAGCAGCGAAAATCCTGGGACTAGCGGCCAAGAGACCCAGTACTTC; d_gene: TRBD2; v_gene: TRBV9; j_gene: TRBJ2-5; abundance: few
CDR3aa: CASSYSGQGSYEQYF; CDR3nt: TGTGCCAGCAGTTACTCCGGACAGGGGTCCTACGAGCAGTACTTC; d_gene: TRBD1; v_gene: TRBV6-5; j_gene: TRBJ2-7; abundance: few
CDR3aa: CASTTWDFGTDTQYF; CDR3nt: TGTGCCAGCACTACGTGGGACTTTGGTACAGATACGCAGTATTTT; d_gene: .; v_gene: TRBV9; j_gene: TRBJ2-3; abundance: .
CDR3aa: CASSEVTTGVQQFF; CDR3nt: TGTGCCAGCAGTGAAGTAACCACAGGGGTTCAGCAGTTCTTC; d_gene: TRBD1; v_gene: TRBV2; j_gene: TRBJ2-1; abundance: .
CDR3aa: CASSLLGDEKLFF; CDR3nt: TGTGCCAGCAGCCTCTTGGGAGATGAAAAACTGTTTTTT; d_gene: .; v_gene: TRBV5-4; j_gene: TRBJ1-4; abundance: .
CDR3aa: CASSVPSVGGELFF; CDR3nt: TGTGCCAGCAGTGTCCCTAGCGTCGGCGGGGAGCTGTTTTTT; d_gene: .; v_gene: TRBV28; j_gene: TRBJ2-2; abundance: .
CDR3aa: CASREGSDTQYF; CDR3nt: TGCGCCAGCAGGGAGGGGTCAGATACGCAGTATTTT; d_gene: .; v_gene: TRBV5-1; j_gene: TRBJ2-3; abundance: .
CDR3aa: CASSPTQRGSTTDTQYF; CDR3nt: TGTGCCAGCAGCCCTACCCAGCGGGGGTCAACTACAGATACGCAGTATTTT; d_gene: TRBD2; v_gene: TRBV7-2; j_gene: TRBJ2-3; abundance: .
CDR3aa: CASSTRTGGLGSPLHF; CDR3nt: TGTGCCAGCAGTACCCGGACAGGGGGACTTGGATCACCCCTCCACTTT; d_gene: TRBD1; v_gene: TRBV27; j_gene: TRBJ1-6; abundance: few
CDR3aa: CASSLGRDNHEQYF; CDR3nt: TGTGCCAGCAGCCTAGGCCGGGACAATCACGAGCAGTACTTC; d_gene: .; v_gene: TRBV7-9; j_gene: TRBJ2-7; abundance: few
CDR3aa: CASSSGRKKANEKLFF; CDR3nt: TGTGCCAGCAGTTCGGGCAGGAAAAAGGCTAATGAAAAACTGTTTTTT; d_gene: .; v_gene: TRBV6-6; j_gene: TRBJ1-4; abundance: few
CDR3aa: CASSVDGTENEKLFF; CDR3nt: TGTGCCAGCAGTGTGGATGGGACGGAAAATGAAAAACTGTTTTTT; d_gene: .; v_gene: TRBV2; j_gene: TRBJ1-4; abundance: .
CDR3aa: CASSLVSPGAYGYTF; CDR3nt: TGTGCCAGCAGCTTGGTGAGCCCAGGGGCCTATGGCTACACCTTC; d_gene: .; v_gene: TRBV5-8; j_gene: TRBJ1-2; abundance: .
CDR3aa: CASSRSAGGGYEQYF; CDR3nt: TGTGCCAGCAGTAGATCAGCGGGAGGCGGATACGAGCAGTACTTC; d_gene: TRBD2; v_gene: TRBV27; j_gene: TRBJ2-7; abundance: .
CDR3aa: CAWSVWGKVQETQYF; CDR3nt: TGTGCCTGGAGTGTTTGGGGAAAAGTCCAAGAGACCCAGTACTTC; d_gene: .; v_gene: TRBV30; j_gene: TRBJ2-5; abundance: .
CDR3aa: CASSVAAIGQGPFSYNEQFF; CDR3nt: TGTGCCAGCAGCGTAGCGGCAATCGGACAGGGGCCTTTCTCCTACAATGAGCAGTTCTTC; d_gene: TRBD1; v_gene: TRBV9; j_gene: TRBJ2-1; abundance: .
CDR3aa: CASSELYEQYF; CDR3nt: TGCGCCAGCAGCGAGTTGTACGAGCAGTACTTC; d_gene: .; v_gene: TRBV5-1; j_gene: TRBJ2-7; abundance: few
CDR3aa: CASSLGGMSSYNEQFF; CDR3nt: TGTGCCAGCAGCTTGGGTGGGATGAGCTCCTACAATGAGCAGTTCTTC; d_gene: .; v_gene: TRBV5-4; j_gene: TRBJ2-1; abundance: .
CDR3aa: CASSRGLQETQYF; CDR3nt: TGCGCCAGCAGCCGCGGGCTCCAAGAGACCCAGTACTTC; d_gene: .; v_gene: TRBV4-1; j_gene: TRBJ2-5; abundance: few
CDR3aa: CASSRGTSGRADSYEQYF; CDR3nt: TGTGCCAGCAGCCGGGGGACTAGCGGGAGGGCCGACTCCTACGAGCAGTACTTC; d_gene: TRBD2; v_gene: TRBV9; j_gene: TRBJ2-7; abundance: few
CDR3aa: CASSKQGSYEQYF; CDR3nt: TGTGCCAGCTCAAAACAGGGGAGCTACGAGCAGTACTTC; d_gene: TRBD1; v_gene: TRBV18; j_gene: TRBJ2-7; abundance: .
CDR3aa: CASSLERGSYEQYF; CDR3nt: TGTGCCAGCAGCTTAGAACGGGGCTCCTACGAGCAGTACTTC; d_gene: .; v_gene: TRBV7-2; j_gene: TRBJ2-7; abundance: few
CDR3aa: CASSLGRKAFF; CDR3nt: TGTGCCAGCAGTTTAGGAAGGAAGGCTTTCTTT; d_gene: .; v_gene: TRBV28; j_gene: TRBJ1-1; abundance: many
CDR3aa: CASSLTPGRGNTEAFF; CDR3nt: TGTGCCAGCAGTTTAACCCCCGGCAGGGGGAACACTGAAGCTTTCTTT; d_gene: .; v_gene: TRBV27; j_gene: TRBJ1-1; abundance: few
CDR3aa: CASGSGLNYRSYNEQFF; CDR3nt: TGTGCTAGTGGTTCCGGACTCAACTATCGGTCCTACAATGAGCAGTTCTTC; d_gene: .; v_gene: TRBV12-5; j_gene: TRBJ2-1; abundance: .